This TCR beta chain originates from a study of control samples from healthy donors and cancer patients. Libraries were prepared by immunoSEQ multiplex PCR; TCRdb keeps only in-frame clonotypes and omits some of them. The sample lists 200,000 or so clones, approximately 91% occurring once. V gave up 4 bases and J gave up 2 bases, with 10 bases separating them. There are 14 residues in the CDR3. Germline V gives CDR1 SGHVS, CDR2 FQNEAQ. The chain links TRBV7-8 to TRBJ2-3; the D gene is possibly TRBD1 (5 bases). The TCR comes from a man younger than 40 in good health. Sequencing was done on a sample of blood. DNA of the CDR3: TGTGCCAGCAGCTCAGACAGCTACACAGATACGCAGTATTTT. It translates to CASSSDSYTDTQYF.